The 27 T cell receptor beta chains listed next were all sequenced from one sample in a study of T cells in localized non-small cell lung cancer. Using immunoSEQ multiplex PCR, the repertoire was profiled, and TCRdb retains in-frame clones only, with some absent. The sample contains about 61,000 clones, 70% to 90% of which appear only once. This material consisted of peripheral blood, taken before any cancer treatment. These receptors came from a man aged 35-69 years with stage I squamous cell lung carcinoma.

The gene calls are TRBV7-8 and TRBJ2-7; tentatively, D is TRBD2 (5 bases). In germline, CDR1 is SGHVS, CDR2 FQNEAQ. Deletions cut 6 bases from V and 0 bases from J, with 15 bases between. The CDR3 has 15 residues. The CDR3 sequence: CASSSSGSSSYEQYF. The CDR3 DNA reads as TGTGCCAGCAGTTCAAGCGGTTCGAGCTCCTACGAGCAGTACTTC.

With respect to this clone: One end of the junction is discordant with germline, which a read error may explain. J is TRBJ1-2 and V is TRBV7-2; a possible D gene is TRBD1 (6 bases). The length of the CDR3 is 16 residues. Germline V lookup: CDR1 SGHTA, CDR2 FQGNSA. The CDR3 DNA sequence: TGTGTCAGCAGCTCGCGATTGGGACACCCTAACTATGGCTACACCTTC. It codes for CVSSSRLGHPNYGYTF.

The chain employs TRBV28 and TRBJ1-4; TRBD1 might be the D (5 bases). V lost 6 bases to trimming and J lost 5 bases, with 13 bases between them. CDR1 MDHEN and CDR2 SYDVKM come from the germline V gene. CDR3 length: 14 residues. The DNA of the CDR3 is TGTGCCAGCAGAACCGGGACGCCGAATGAAAAACTGTTTTTT. Residues: CASRTGTPNEKLFF.

J is TRBJ1-5 and V is TRBV6-1; D not certain. The CDR3 extends over 18 amino acids. Germline V gene sequence: CDR1 MNHNS, CDR2 SASEGT. Trimming left V 1 base short and J 0 bases short, with 16 bases between. CDR3: CASSEEQIRQYSNQPQHF. The CDR3 DNA is TGTGCCAGCAGTGAAGAACAGATAAGGCAGTATAGCAATCAGCCCCAGCATTTT.

The chain combines TRBV6-7 with TRBJ2-1; TRBD2 agrees at 10 bases. TRBV6-7 is identified as an open reading frame with a role that is uncertain. The junction had 14 bases not matched to a gene; V was cut back by 4 bases and J by 8 bases. CDR3 length: 17 residues. CDR3 loop: CASSFPPGTSERHEQFF. The CDR3 DNA reads TGTGCCAGCAGTTTCCCCCCCGGGACTAGCGAACGTCATGAGCAGTTCTTC.

V and J are TRBV7-2 and TRBJ1-5; a weak D match, TRBD1 (5 bases). The V gene lost 2 bases and the J gene lost 6 bases, with 8 bases spanning the gap. The CDR3 consists of 13 residues. CDR1 SGHTA and CDR2 FQGNSA come from the germline V gene. CDR3 loop: CASSLSGIQPQHF. DNA of the CDR3: TGTGCCAGCAGCTTATCAGGGATTCAGCCCCAGCATTTT.

The genes are TRBV10-3 and TRBJ2-5; D gene uncertain. Germline CDR1 and CDR2: ENHRY and SYGVKD. Trimming took 3 bases from V and 1 from J, leaving 9 bases between them. The CDR3 loop spans 14 amino acids. The CDR3 here is CAISDPGFQETQYF. The DNA for the CDR3 is TGTGCCATCAGTGACCCGGGTTTCCAAGAGACCCAGTACTTC.

The chain employs TRBV15 and TRBJ2-6, with TRBD1 as a possible D gene (6 bases). Trimming removed 0 bases from V and 13 bases from J, with 16 bases in between. Germline V gene sequence: CDR1 LNHNV, CDR2 YYDKDF (reference sequence). There are 15 residues in the CDR3. CDR3 region: CATSREYGTTLVLTF. CDR3 DNA sequence: TGTGCCACCAGCAGAGAATATGGGACAACTTTGGTCCTGACTTTC. The full variable domain, with the rest looked up from reference TRBV15 and TRBJ2-6, is DAMVIQNPRYQVTQFGKPVTLSCSQTLNHNVMYWYQQKSSQAPKLLFHYYDKDFNNEADTPDNFQSRRPNTSFCFLDIRSPGLGDTAMYLCATSREYGTTLVLTFGAGSRLTVL.

V and J are TRBV9 and TRBJ1-3; D uncertain. This CDR3 has 11 residues. Germline V gives CDR1 SGDLS, CDR2 YYNGEE. Trimming removed 5 bases from V and 4 bases from J, with 4 bases in between. The CDR3 loop reads CASRAGNTIYF. CDR3 nucleotides: TGTGCCAGCAGGGCCGGAAACACCATATATTTT.

CDR3 in DNA: TGCGCCAGCAGCCTGAGTTACGGGGGACCGACAGATACGCAGTATTTT. It is translated as CASSLSYGGPTDTQYF. This chain links TRBV4-3 with TRBJ2-3; possibly TRBD2 for D (6 bases). From germline, CDR1 is LGHNA and CDR2 YSLEER. Trimming shortened V by 4 bases and J by 3 bases, and 17 bases separated the two germline ends. The CDR3 loop spans 16 amino acids.

The chain recombines TRBV6-4 with TRBJ2-1; 7 positions agree with TRBD1. J was trimmed by 6 bases and V by 6 bases; bases with no gene match: 11. The length of the CDR3 is 15 residues. Germline CDR1 and CDR2: MRHNA and SNTAGT. CDR3 sequence: CASSLDRALVNEQFF. CDR3 bases: TGTGCCAGCAGCCTAGACAGGGCGCTGGTCAATGAGCAGTTCTTC.

The V gene is TRBV7-2, the J gene TRBJ2-7, with 8 bases aligning to TRBD1. CDR1 SGHTA and CDR2 FQGNSA come from the germline V gene. This CDR3 is 12 amino acids long. V was pared by 3 bases and J by 7 bases, with 2 bases of the junction left unmatched. The chain's CDR3 is CASSLTGVEQYF. Here the CDR3 DNA reads TGTGCCAGCAGCTTGACAGGGGTAGAGCAGTACTTC.

The V call is TRBV7-3, the J call TRBJ2-7, with D tentatively TRBD1 or TRBD2 (5 bases each). CDR3 size: 14 residues. Germline V gene sequence: CDR1 SGHTA, CDR2 FQGTGA. V was trimmed by 5 bases and J by 2 bases, leaving 13 bases between them. This CDR3 reads CASSTGGGTYEQYF. The CDR3 DNA reads as TGTGCCAGCAGCACTGGTGGGGGAACCTACGAGCAGTACTTC.

The chain carries TRBV2 and TRBJ2-7; tentative D call: TRBD2 (6 bases). CDR3 size: 15 residues. V was trimmed by 2 bases and J by 5 bases, leaving 16 bases between them. Germline CDR1 and CDR2: SNHLY and FYNNEI. The DNA for the CDR3 is TGTGCCAGCAGTGAAAACGGGTTGGGGGGAGACGAGCAGTACTTC. This sequence encodes CASSENGLGGDEQYF.

This clone was found once. The V and J genes are TRBV4-2 and TRBJ2-1; D is possibly TRBD2 (6 bases). V lost 3 bases, J lost 0 bases, and 18 bases lay in between. Germline V gene data show CDR1 as LGHNA and CDR2 as YNFKEQ. This CDR3 comprises 18 residues. CDR3 residues: CASSHDPGVPSSYNEQFF. CDR3 DNA: TGTGCCAGCAGCCACGACCCGGGGGTCCCAAGCTCCTACAATGAGCAGTTCTTC.

The chain has TRBV18 and TRBJ2-2; tentative D call: TRBD1 (6 bases). The CDR3 length is 16 residues. The V end was cut by 3 bases, the J end by 2 bases, with 13 bases between. CDR1 and CDR2 (germline): KGHSH, LQKENI. The CDR3 sequence is CASSPLTGGNTGELFF. The CDR3 DNA sequence: TGTGCCAGCTCACCCCTGACAGGAGGAAACACCGGGGAGCTGTTTTTT. Drawing the rest from reference TRBV18 and TRBJ2-2, the complete variable domain is NAGVMQNPRHLVRRRGQEARLRCSPMKGHSHVYWYRQLPEEGLKFMVYLQKENIIDESGMPKERFSAEFPKEGPSILRIQQVVRGDSAAYFCASSPLTGGNTGELFFGEGSRLTVL.

The chain employs TRBV7-8 and TRBJ1-4; 8 positions match TRBD1. Trimming removed 2 bases from V and 10 bases from J; junction bases left unmatched: 12. Per germline, CDR1 SGHVS and CDR2 FQNEAQ. This CDR3 has 16 residues. The CDR3 region has the DNA TGTGCCAGCAGCTTACAGTCCGGGACAGGATGGGGAAAACTGTTTTTT. It is translated as CASSLQSGTGWGKLFF.

This clone was recorded only once. This chain joins TRBV19 and TRBJ2-1, with 14 nucleotides matching TRBD2. Trimming cost V 5 bases and J 7 bases; bases outside gene matches: 7. Germline assignment: CDR1 LNHDA and CDR2 SQIVND (reference sequence). The CDR3 loop spans 16 amino acids. Here the CDR3 DNA reads TGTGCCAGTAGTGTGGGACTAGCGGGAGTTGGGAATGAGCAGTTCTTC. It codes for CASSVGLAGVGNEQFF.

The rearrangement links TRBV6-6 to TRBJ1-1; the match to TRBD1 covers 7 bases. Germline V CDR1 and CDR2: MNHNY, SVGAGI (reference sequence). The CDR3 length is 16 residues. The J segment lost 0 bases and the V segment lost 4 bases, leaving 8 bases of the junction unmatched. The CDR3 nucleotides read TGTGCCAGCAGTTCTGGACAGGCGCCCATGAACACTGAAGCTTTCTTT. It is translated as CASSSGQAPMNTEAFF.

The genes are TRBV6-5 and TRBJ1-4; 10 positions agree with TRBD1. There are 14 residues in the CDR3. J lost 7 bases, V lost 6 bases, and 5 bases had no gene match. Germline values: CDR1 MNHEY, CDR2 SVGAGI. CDR3 loop: CASRPTGGSEKLFF. The DNA for the CDR3 is TGTGCCAGCAGACCGACAGGGGGCAGTGAAAAACTGTTTTTT.

V gene TRBV6-5 combines with J gene TRBJ1-4, with a tentative D call TRBD1 (6 bases). Germline V gene sequence: CDR1 MNHEY, CDR2 SVGAGI. V shed 0 bases and J shed 7 bases, with 12 bases lying between them. CDR3 size: 15 residues. DNA for the CDR3: TGTGCCAGCAGTTACTCGACAGGAGGTATTGAAAAACTGTTTTTT. It specifies CASSYSTGGIEKLFF.

The chain joins TRBV6-1 to TRBJ2-1, with 7 nucleotides matching TRBD2. CDR3 size: 14 residues. CDR1 is MNHNS, CDR2 SASEGT, per germline. V dropped 2 bases and J dropped 6; count of bases not matched to a gene: 4. CDR3 protein: CASSESGIRNEQFF. Written as DNA, the CDR3 is TGTGCCAGCAGTGAAAGCGGGATACGCAATGAGCAGTTCTTC.

The genes are TRBV11-2 and TRBJ1-1, with a possible D match to TRBD1 (6 bases). This CDR3 is built from 12 residues. V lost 3 bases and J lost 9, with 11 bases in between. The germline V gene has CDR1 SGHAT and CDR2 FQNNGV. CDR3 in DNA: TGTGCCAGCAGCTTTTACAGGGAGCAAGCTTTCTTT. Translated: CASSFYREQAFF.

The chain employs TRBV5-1 and TRBJ2-2; TRBD2 agrees at 11 bases. CDR1 and CDR2 (germline): SGHRS, YFSETQ. V lost 3 bases and J lost 1; bases outside the gene matches: 2. This CDR3 region has 16 residues. This chain's CDR3 is CASSSGTSGNTGELFF. In nucleotides, the CDR3 is TGCGCCAGCAGCTCTGGGACTAGCGGGAACACCGGGGAGCTGTTTTTT. Full variable domain (outside the CDR3, taken from reference TRBV5-1 and TRBJ2-2): KAGVTQTPRYLIKTRGQQVTLSCSPISGHRSVSWYQQTPGQGLQFLFEYFSETQRNKGNFPGRFSGRQFSNSRSEMNVSTLELGDSALYLCASSSGTSGNTGELFFGEGSRLTVL.

The chain carries TRBV27 and TRBJ2-3; TRBD2 matches 11 bases. Germline CDR1 is MNHEY and CDR2 is SMNVEV (reference sequence). After removal of 7 bases from V and 6 bases from J, the junction contained 3 bases not matched to a gene. The CDR3 extends over 13 amino acids. DNA of the CDR3: TGTGCCAGCAAACTAGCGGGAGCGGATACGCAGTATTTT. Protein sequence: CASKLAGADTQYF.

The V and J genes are TRBV28 and TRBJ2-5, with D perhaps being TRBD1 or TRBD2 (6 bases each). V was shortened by 8 bases and J by 1 base, with 11 bases between the two germline ends. This CDR3 comprises 13 residues. CDR1 is MDHEN, CDR2 SYDVKM, per germline. The CDR3 nucleotides read TGTGCCAGCGCCGGGGGCCTCCAAGAGACCCAGTACTTC. Protein: CASAGGLQETQYF.

V usage is TRBV11-3 and J usage is TRBJ2-1, with D possibly called TRBD1 or TRBD2 (7 bases each). The length of the CDR3 is 12 residues. Germline V gives CDR1 SGHNT, CDR2 YENEEA. V lost 5 bases and J 9 bases, leaving 11 bases between the germline ends. CDR3 amino acids: CASSRRGGEQFF. CDR3 nucleotides: TGTGCCAGCAGCCGCAGGGGGGGTGAGCAGTTCTTC. The whole variable domain, filled in from reference TRBV11-3 and TRBJ2-1, reads EAGVVQSPRYKIIEKKQPVAFWCNPISGHNTLYWYLQNLGQGPELLIRYENEEAVDDSQLPKDRFSAERLKGVDSTLKIQPAELGDSAVYLCASSRRGGEQFFGPGTRLTVL.